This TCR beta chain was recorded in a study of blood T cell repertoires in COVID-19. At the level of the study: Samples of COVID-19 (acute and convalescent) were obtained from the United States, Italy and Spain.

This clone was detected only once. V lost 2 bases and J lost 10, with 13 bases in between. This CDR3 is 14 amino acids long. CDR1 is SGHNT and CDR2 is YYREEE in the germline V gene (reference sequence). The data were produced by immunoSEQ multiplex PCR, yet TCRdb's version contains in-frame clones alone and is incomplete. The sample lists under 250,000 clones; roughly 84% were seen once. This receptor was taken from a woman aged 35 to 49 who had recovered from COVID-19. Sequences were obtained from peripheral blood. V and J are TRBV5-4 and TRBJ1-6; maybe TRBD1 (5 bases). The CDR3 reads CASSFTGFGSPLHF. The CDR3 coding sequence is TGTGCCAGCAGCTTTACAGGTTTCGGGTCACCCCTCCACTTT.